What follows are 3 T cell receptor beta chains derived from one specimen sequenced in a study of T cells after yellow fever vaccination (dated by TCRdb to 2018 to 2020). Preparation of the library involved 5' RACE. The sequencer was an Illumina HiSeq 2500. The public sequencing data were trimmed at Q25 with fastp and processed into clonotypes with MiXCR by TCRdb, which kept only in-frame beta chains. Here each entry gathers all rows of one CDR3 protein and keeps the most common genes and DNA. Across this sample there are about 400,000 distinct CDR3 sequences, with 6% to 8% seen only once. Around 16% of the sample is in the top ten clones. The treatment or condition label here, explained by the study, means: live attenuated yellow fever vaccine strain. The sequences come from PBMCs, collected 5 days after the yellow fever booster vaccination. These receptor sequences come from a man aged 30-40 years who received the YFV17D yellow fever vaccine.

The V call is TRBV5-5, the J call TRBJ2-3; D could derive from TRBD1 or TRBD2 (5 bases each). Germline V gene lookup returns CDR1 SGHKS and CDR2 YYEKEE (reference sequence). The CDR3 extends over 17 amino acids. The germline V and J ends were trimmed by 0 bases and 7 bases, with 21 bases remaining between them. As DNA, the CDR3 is TGTGCCAGCAGCTTGGAAGGGGACCCCGGAGTACCGTATACGCAGTATTTT. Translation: CASSLEGDPGVPYTQYF.

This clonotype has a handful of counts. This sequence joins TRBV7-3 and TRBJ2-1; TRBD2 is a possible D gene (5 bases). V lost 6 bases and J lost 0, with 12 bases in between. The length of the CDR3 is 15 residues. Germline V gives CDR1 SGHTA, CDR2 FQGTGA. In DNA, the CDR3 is TGTGCCAGCAGTTCGATGGGGAGCTCCTACAATGAGCAGTTCTTC. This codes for CASSSMGSSYNEQFF.

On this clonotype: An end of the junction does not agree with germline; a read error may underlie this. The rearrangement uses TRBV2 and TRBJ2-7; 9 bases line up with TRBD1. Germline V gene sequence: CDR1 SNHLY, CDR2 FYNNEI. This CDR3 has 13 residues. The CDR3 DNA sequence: TGTGCCACCAGTGAAGGGACAGGGTACGAGCAGTACTTC. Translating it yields CATSEGTGYEQYF.